One and the same sample provided the 9 T cell receptor beta chains below, sequenced in a study of blood T cell repertoires in COVID-19. Data came from immunoSEQ multiplex PCR; TCRdb stores just in-frame clones and leaves some out. The table shows about 120,000 clones, with around nine tenths occurring only once. Sequencing was carried out using peripheral blood. These receptors originate from a human donor with active COVID-19. The donor label of this sample is uncertain.

The gene calls are TRBV11-2 and TRBJ1-2, with TRBD1 as a possible D gene (5 bases). This CDR3 contains 13 residues. The germline CDR1 and CDR2 sequences are SGHAT and FQNNGV. V was pared by 5 bases and J by 11 bases, with 18 bases between. As DNA, the CDR3 is TGTGCCAGCAGCCCCGCCTCTCAGGGAGGGTACACCTTC. Protein product: CASSPASQGGYTF.

The gene calls are TRBV7-9 and TRBJ1-4, with 8 positions matching TRBD1. Trimming removed 5 bases from V and 5 bases from J; junction bases left unmatched: 10. The length of the CDR3 is 16 residues. CDR1 and CDR2 from the germline V gene are SEHNR and FQNEAQ (reference sequence). The CDR3 protein is CASSPPFGQGNEKLFF. Written as DNA, the CDR3 is TGTGCCAGCAGCCCCCCTTTTGGACAGGGAAATGAAAAACTGTTTTTT.

This clone has only one observation. The V gene is TRBV9, the J gene TRBJ1-1; D is undetermined. V lost 4 bases and J lost 3, with 16 bases in between. Per germline, CDR1 SGDLS and CDR2 YYNGEE. The CDR3 is 15 amino acids. The CDR3 nucleotides read TGTGCCAGCAGCCCTCCGATCTGGCGGGACACTGAAGCTTTCTTT. It encodes CASSPPIWRDTEAFF.

The V gene is TRBV7-2, the J gene TRBJ2-1; 7 nucleotides line up with TRBD2. CDR3 length equals 15 residues. The ends lost 7 bases at V and 0 bases at J; junction bases unmatched: 6. CDR1 is SGHTA and CDR2 is FQGNSA in the germline V gene. As DNA, the CDR3 is TGTGCCAGCAAACCGAGCGGGGTCTCCTACAATGAGCAGTTCTTC. This translates into CASKPSGVSYNEQFF.

This chain joins TRBV19 and TRBJ1-5; possible D gene TRBD1, 5 bases. There are 16 residues in the CDR3. V was clipped by 5 bases and J by 5 bases, with 19 bases between them. Germline lookup yields CDR1 LNHDA and CDR2 SQIVND (reference sequence). The CDR3: CASSVPGLPSHQPQHF. The CDR3 DNA is TGTGCCAGTAGTGTACCGGGACTCCCATCGCATCAGCCCCAGCATTTT.

The chain combines TRBV4-1 with TRBJ2-7; 9 bases match TRBD1. Germline lookup yields CDR1 MGHRA and CDR2 YSYEKL. This CDR3 spans 15 amino acids. After removal of 4 bases from V and 4 bases from J, the junction contained 8 bases not matched to a gene. CDR3 DNA: TGCGCCAGCAGCCGCCCGGGACAGGGACCTTACGAGCAGTACTTC. Protein product: CASSRPGQGPYEQYF.

The chain employs TRBV7-2 and TRBJ2-7; 8 nucleotides match TRBD2. This CDR3 region has 14 residues. Trimming took 2 bases from V and 5 from J; bases not matched to a gene: 5. Germline CDR1 and CDR2: SGHTA and FQGNSA. CDR3 bases: TGTGCCAGCAGCTTACGCGCGCGGGGGGACGAGCAGTACTTC. Protein sequence: CASSLRARGDEQYF.

The chain joins TRBV27 to TRBJ2-7, with 10 bases that match TRBD1. Germline V CDR1 and CDR2: MNHEY, SMNVEV (reference sequence). This CDR3 spans 14 amino acids. V dropped 4 bases and J dropped 6; count of bases not matched to a gene: 6. CDR3 sequence reads: CASSSPTGGGEQYF. The CDR3 DNA follows: TGTGCCAGCAGTTCACCGACAGGGGGCGGCGAGCAGTACTTC.

This clone was recorded only once. The chain has TRBV19 and TRBJ1-2; no firm D call. V was clipped by 4 bases and J by 5 bases, with 23 bases between them. The CDR3 totals 17 residues. Germline V gives CDR1 LNHDA, CDR2 SQIVND (reference sequence). CDR3: CASSSFIGQTILYGYTF. The DNA of the CDR3 is TGTGCCAGTAGTAGTTTTATTGGGCAGACGATCCTTTATGGCTACACCTTC.